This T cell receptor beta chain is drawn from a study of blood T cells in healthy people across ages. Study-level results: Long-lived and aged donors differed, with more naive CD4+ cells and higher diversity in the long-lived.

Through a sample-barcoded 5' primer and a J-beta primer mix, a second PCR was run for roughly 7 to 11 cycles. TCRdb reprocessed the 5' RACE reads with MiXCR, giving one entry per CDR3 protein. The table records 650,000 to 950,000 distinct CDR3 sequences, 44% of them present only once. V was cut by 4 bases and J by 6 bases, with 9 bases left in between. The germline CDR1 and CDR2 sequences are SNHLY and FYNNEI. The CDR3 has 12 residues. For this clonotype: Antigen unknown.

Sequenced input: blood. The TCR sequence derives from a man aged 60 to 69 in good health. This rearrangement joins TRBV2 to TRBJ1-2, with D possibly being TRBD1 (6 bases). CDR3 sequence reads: CASSAGENGYTF. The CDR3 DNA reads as TGTGCCAGCAGTGCAGGGGAAAATGGCTACACCTTC.